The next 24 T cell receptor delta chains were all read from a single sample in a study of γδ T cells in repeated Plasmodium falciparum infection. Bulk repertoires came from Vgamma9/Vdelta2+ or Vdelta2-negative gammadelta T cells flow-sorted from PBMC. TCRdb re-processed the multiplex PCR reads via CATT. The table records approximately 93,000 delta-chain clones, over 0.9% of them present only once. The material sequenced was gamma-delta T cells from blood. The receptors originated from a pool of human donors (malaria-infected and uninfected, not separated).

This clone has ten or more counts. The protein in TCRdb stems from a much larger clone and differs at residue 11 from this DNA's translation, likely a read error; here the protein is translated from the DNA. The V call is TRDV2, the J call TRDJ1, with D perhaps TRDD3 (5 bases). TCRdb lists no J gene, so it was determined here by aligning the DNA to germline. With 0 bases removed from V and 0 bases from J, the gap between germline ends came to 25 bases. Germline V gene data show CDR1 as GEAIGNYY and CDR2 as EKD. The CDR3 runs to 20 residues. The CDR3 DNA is TGTGCCTGTGACACCCTGGTGAGGGGTACTGTGGGATCCGACACCGATAAACTCATCTTT. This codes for CACDTLVRGTVGSDTDKLIF.

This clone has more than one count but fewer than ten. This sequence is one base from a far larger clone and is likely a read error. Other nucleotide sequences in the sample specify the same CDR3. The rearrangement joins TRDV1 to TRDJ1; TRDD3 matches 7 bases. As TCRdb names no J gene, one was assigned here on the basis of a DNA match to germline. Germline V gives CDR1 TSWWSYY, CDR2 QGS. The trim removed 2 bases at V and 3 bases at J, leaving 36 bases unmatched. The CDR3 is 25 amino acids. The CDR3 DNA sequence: TGTGCTCTTGGGGAATCCAGCACTCCTATGAGGCCCCGACTGGGGTCGGCTCATCCGGCCGATAAACTCATCTTT. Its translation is CALGESSTPMRPRLGSAHPADKLIF.

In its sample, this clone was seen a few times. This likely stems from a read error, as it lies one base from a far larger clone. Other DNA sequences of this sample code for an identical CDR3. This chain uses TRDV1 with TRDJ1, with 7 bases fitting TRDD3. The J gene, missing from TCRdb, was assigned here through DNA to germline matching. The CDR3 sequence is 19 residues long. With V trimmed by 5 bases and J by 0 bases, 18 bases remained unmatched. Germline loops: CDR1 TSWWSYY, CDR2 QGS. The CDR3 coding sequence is TGTGCTCTTGGGTCCTGTAAGTGGGGGACCCGAGGGTACACCGATAAACTCATCTTT. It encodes CALGSCKWGTRGYTDKLIF.

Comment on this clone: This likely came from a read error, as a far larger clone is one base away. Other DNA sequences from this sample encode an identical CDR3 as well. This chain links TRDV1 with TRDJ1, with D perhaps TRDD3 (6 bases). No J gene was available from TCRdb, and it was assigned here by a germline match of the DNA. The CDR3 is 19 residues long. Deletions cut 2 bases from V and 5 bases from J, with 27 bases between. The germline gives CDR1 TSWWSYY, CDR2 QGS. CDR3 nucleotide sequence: TGTGCTCTTGGGGAAATAAGGTACGCGTCTGGGGCGGGCACTGATAAACTCATCTTT. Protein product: CALGEIRYASGAGTDKLIF.

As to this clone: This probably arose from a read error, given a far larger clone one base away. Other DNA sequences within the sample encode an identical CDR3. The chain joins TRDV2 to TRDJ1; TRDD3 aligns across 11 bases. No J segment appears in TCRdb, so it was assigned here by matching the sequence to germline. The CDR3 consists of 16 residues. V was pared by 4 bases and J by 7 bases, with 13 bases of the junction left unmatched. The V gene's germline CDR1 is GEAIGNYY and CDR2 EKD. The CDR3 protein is CACDRVLGDTSLKLIF. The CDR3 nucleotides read TGTGCCTGTGATCGGGTGCTGGGGGATACCTCCCTTAAACTCATCTTT.

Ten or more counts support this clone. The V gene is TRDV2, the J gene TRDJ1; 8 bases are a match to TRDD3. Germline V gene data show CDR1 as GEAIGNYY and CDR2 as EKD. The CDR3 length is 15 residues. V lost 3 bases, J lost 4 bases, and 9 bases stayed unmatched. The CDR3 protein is CACDSVGDSLDKLIF. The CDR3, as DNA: TGTGCCTGTGACTCGGTGGGGGATTCGCTCGATAAACTCATCTTT.

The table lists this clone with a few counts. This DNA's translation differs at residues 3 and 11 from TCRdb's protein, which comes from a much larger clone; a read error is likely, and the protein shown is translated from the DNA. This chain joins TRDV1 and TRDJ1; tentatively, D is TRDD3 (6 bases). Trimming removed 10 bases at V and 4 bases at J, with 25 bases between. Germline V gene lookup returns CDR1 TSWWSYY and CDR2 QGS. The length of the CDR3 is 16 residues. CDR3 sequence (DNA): TGTGCTCCGGAGGAAGCAGGGGTGGGGGTCATCGATAAACTCATCTTT. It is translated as CAPEEAGVGVIDKLIF.

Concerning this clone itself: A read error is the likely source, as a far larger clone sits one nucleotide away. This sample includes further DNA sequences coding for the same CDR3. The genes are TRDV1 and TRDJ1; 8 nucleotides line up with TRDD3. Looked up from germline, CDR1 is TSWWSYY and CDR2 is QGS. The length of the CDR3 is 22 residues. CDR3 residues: CALGEPNTARILGVLLPDKLIF. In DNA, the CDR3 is TGTGCCCTTGGGGAGCCCAATACAGCTCGGATACTGGGGGTCCTCCTGCCCGATAAACTCATCTTT.

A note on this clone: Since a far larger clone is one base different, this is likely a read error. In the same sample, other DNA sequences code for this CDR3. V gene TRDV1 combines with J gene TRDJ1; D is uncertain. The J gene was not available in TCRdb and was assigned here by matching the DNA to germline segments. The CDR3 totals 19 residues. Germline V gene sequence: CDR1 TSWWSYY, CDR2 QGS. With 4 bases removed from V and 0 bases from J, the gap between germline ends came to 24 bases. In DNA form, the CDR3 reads TGTGCTCTTGGGGGGAGACTTAAAAAGTCCCTCCGGTACACCGATAAACTCATCTTT. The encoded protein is CALGGRLKKSLRYTDKLIF.

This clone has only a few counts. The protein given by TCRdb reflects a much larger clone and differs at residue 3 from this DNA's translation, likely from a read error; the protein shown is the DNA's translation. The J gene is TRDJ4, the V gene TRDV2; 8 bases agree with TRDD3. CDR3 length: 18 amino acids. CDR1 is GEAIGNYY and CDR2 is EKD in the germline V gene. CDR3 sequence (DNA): TGTGCCCGTGACACCGGACCTACAGACTGGGGGGCCCGTCGACCCCTGATCTTT. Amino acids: CARDTGPTDWGARRPLIF.

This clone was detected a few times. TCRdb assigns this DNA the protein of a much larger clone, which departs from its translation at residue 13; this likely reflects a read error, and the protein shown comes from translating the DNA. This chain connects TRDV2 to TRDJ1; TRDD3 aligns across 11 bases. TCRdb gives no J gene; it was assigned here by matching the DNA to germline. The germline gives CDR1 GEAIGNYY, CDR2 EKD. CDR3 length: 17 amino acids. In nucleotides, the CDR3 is TGTGCCTGTGACACTCTGGGGGATACAAGGAACACCAATAAACTCATCTTT. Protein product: CACDTLGDTRNTNKLIF.

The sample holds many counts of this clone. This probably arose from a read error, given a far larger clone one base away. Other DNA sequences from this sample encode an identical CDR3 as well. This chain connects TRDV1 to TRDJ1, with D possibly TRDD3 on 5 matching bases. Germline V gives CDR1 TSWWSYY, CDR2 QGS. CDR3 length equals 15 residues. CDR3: CALWGRVSYTDKLIF. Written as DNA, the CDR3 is TGCGCTCTGTGGGGAAGAGTGTCGTACACCGATAAACTCATCTTT.

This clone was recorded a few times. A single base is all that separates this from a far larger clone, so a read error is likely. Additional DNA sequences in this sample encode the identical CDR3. DNA of the CDR3: TGTGCCTGTGACACACACGGAGGTATTTACACCGATAAGCTCATCTTT. This sequence encodes CACDTHGGIYTDKLIF. V gene assignment gives TRDV2, but the J gene was left uncalled. Germline-derived CDR1 and CDR2 are GEAIGNYY and EKD. The CDR3 runs to 16 residues.

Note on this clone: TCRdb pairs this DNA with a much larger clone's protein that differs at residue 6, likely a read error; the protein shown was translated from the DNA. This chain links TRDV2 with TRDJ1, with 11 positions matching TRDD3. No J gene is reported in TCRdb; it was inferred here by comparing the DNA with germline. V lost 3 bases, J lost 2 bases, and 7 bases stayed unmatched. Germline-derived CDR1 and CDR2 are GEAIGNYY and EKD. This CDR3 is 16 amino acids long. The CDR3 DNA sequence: TGTGCCTGTGACCCCCCAATGGGGGATACGACCGATAAACTCATCTTT. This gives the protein CACDPPMGDTTDKLIF.

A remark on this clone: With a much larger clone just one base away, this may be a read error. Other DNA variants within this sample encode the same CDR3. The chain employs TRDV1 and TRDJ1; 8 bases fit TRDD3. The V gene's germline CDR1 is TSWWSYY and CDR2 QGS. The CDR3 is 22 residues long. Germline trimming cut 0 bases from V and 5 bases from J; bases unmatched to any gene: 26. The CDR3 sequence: CALGELAGIRLSFLLGWDKLIF. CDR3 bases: TGTGCTCTTGGGGAACTAGCTGGGATACGGCTCTCCTTTCTACTGGGGTGGGATAAACTCATCTTT.

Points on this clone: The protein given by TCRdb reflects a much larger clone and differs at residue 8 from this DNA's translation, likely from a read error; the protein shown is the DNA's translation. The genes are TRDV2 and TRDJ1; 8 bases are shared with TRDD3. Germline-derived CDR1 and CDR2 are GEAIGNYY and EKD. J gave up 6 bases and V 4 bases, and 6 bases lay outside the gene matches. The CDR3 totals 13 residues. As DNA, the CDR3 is TGTGCCTGTGATTTACTGGGGGTTCATAAACTCATCTTT. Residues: CACDLLGVHKLIF.

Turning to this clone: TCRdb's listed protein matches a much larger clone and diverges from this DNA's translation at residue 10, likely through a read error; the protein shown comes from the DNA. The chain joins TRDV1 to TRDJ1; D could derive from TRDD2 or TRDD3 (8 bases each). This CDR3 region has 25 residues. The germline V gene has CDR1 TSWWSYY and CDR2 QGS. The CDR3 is CALGEAPPPTSYPYWGLEYTDKLIF. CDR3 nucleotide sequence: TGTGCTCTCGGGGAAGCGCCACCCCCGACTTCCTACCCTTACTGGGGGCTGGAGTACACCGATAAACTCATCTTT.

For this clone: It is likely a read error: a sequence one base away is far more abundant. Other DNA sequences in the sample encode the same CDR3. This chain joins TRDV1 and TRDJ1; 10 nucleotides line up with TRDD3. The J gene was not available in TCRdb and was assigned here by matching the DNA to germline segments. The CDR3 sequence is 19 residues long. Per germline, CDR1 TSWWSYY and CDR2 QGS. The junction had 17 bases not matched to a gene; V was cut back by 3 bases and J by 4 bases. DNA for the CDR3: TGTGCTCTTGGGGATCCCGAATCTCCTTACTGGGGGATGTTCGATAAACTCATCTTT. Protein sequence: CALGDPESPYWGMFDKLIF.

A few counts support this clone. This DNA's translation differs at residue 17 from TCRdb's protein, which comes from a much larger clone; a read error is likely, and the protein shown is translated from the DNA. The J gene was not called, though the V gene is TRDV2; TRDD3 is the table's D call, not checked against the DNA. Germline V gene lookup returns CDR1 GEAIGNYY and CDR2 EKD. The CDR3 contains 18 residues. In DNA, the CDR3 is TGTGCCTGTGACACCGTGGGGGGAACTCACCTGTACACCGATAAACTCACCTTT. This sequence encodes CACDTVGGTHLYTDKLTF.

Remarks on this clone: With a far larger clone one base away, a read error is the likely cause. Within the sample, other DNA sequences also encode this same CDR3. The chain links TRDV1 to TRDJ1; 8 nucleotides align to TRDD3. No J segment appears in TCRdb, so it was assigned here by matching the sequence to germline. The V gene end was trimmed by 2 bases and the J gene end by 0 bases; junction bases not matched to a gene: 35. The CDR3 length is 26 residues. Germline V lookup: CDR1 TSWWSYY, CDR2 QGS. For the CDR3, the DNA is TGTGCTCTTGGGGAAGCTAAAGGCCTCCTGGGTACACAGACGATACTGGGGGCTGTTAACACCGATAAACTCATCTTT. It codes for CALGEAKGLLGTQTILGAVNTDKLIF.

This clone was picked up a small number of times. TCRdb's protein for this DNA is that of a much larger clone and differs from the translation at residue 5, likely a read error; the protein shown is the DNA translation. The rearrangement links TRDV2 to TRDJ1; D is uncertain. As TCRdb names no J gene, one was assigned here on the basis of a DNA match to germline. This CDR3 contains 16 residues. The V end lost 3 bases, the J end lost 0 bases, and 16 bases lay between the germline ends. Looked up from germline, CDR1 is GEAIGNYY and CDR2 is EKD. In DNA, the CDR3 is TGTGCCTGTGACTCCCTGGAGAGCGGATACACCGATAAACTCATCTTT. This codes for CACDSLESGYTDKLIF.

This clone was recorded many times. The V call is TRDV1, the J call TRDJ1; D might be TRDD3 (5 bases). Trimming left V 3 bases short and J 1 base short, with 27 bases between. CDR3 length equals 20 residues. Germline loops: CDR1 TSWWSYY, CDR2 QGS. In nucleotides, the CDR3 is TGTGCTCTTGGGGACTTAACAGGATCCGTTAGGGGAGACCCCACCGATAAACTCATCTTT. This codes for CALGDLTGSVRGDPTDKLIF.

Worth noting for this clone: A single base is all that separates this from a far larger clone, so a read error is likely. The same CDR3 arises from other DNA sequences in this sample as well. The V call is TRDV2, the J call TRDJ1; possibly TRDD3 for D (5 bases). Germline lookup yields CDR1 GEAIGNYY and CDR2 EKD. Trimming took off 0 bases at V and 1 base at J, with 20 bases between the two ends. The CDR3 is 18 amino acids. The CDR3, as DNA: TGTGCCTGTGACACCGTTACTGGAGGACATCGACTCACCGATAAACTCATCTTT. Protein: CACDTVTGGHRLTDKLIF.

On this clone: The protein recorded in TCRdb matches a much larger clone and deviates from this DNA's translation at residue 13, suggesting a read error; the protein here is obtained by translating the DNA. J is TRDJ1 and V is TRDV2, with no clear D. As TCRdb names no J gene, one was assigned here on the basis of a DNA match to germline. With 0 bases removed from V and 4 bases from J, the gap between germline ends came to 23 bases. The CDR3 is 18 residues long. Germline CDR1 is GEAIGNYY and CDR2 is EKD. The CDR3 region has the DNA TGTGCCTGTGACACCGTCGGACTGCGGGACCGTAATTGCGATAAACTCATCTTT. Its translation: CACDTVGLRDRNCDKLIF.